These 27 T cell receptor beta chains originate from one sample sequenced in a study of cytomegalovirus exposure and HLA in healthy donors. Both 60 Vbeta primers and 13 Jbeta primers went into the PCR. Measured with immunoSEQ multiplex PCR; TCRdb has only the in-frame clones, and not every one. The sample carries 150,000 to 200,000 clones, over 75% recorded once. Material: PBMCs. These receptors all stem from a man aged 18 to 29 in good health and CMV-seronegative.

The chain employs TRBV7-9 and TRBJ2-2, with D possibly being TRBD2 (6 bases). The germline V gene encodes CDR1 SEHNR and CDR2 FQNEAQ (reference sequence). Trimming took 5 bases from V and 1 from J, leaving 11 bases between them. The CDR3 extends over 15 amino acids. CDR3 in amino acids: CASSLGGRNTGELFF. The CDR3 DNA sequence: TGTGCCAGCAGCCTTGGGGGGAGGAACACCGGGGAGCTGTTTTTT.

V gene TRBV4-1 combines with J gene TRBJ1-1, with no clear D. The CDR3 length is 12 residues. Germline V CDR1 and CDR2: MGHRA, YSYEKL. V was shortened by 8 bases and J by 3 bases, with 10 bases between the two germline ends. The DNA of the CDR3 is TGCGCCAGCGGCGGGGTCGACACTGAAGCTTTCTTT. Translated, it gives CASGGVDTEAFF.

The V gene is TRBV2, the J gene TRBJ1-5; 7 positions agree with TRBD1. J gave up 3 bases and V 5 bases, and 1 base lay outside the gene matches. The germline CDR1 and CDR2 sequences are SNHLY and FYNNEI. The CDR3 has 13 residues. The CDR3 DNA follows: TGTGCCAGCAGTACAGGGGTCAATCAGCCCCAGCATTTT. This codes for CASSTGVNQPQHF.

This clone was seen more than once but under ten times. The chain uses TRBV5-1 and TRBJ1-1; TRBD1 agrees at 9 bases. Trimming cost V 4 bases and J 5 bases; bases outside gene matches: 15. The CDR3 is 17 residues long. CDR1 SGHRS and CDR2 YFSETQ come from the germline V gene. CDR3 nucleotides: TGCGCCAGCAGCCCGGGGACAGGGCTTTCGGTTTTGACTGAAGCTTTCTTT. Translation gives CASSPGTGLSVLTEAFF.

The table lists this clone with a count of one. The V and J genes are TRBV11-3 and TRBJ1-1; 7 nucleotides align to TRBD1. The CDR3 loop spans 14 amino acids. The V gene's germline CDR1 is SGHNT and CDR2 YENEEA. Trimming cost V 4 bases and J 0 bases; bases outside gene matches: 2. The CDR3 loop is CASSSGQLNTEAFF. For the CDR3, the DNA is TGTGCCAGCAGCTCGGGACAGCTGAACACTGAAGCTTTCTTT.

The chain has TRBV5-1 and TRBJ2-7; 11 positions agree with TRBD2. The ends lost 4 bases at V and 0 bases at J; junction bases unmatched: 3. The CDR3 extends over 15 amino acids. In germline, CDR1 is SGHRS, CDR2 YFSETQ. The CDR3 DNA sequence: TGCGCCAGCAGCATGCTAGCGGGAGGCTCCTACGAGCAGTACTTC. Protein sequence: CASSMLAGGSYEQYF.

V gene TRBV15 combines with J gene TRBJ2-1; 11 nucleotides agree with TRBD2. V lost 7 bases and J lost 1; bases outside the gene matches: 6. CDR1 LNHNV and CDR2 YYDKDF come from the germline V gene (reference sequence). The CDR3 is made up of 16 amino acids. The CDR3 DNA reads TGTGCCACCAAACCCGGGACTAGCGGTTCCTACAATGAGCAGTTCTTC. This gives the protein CATKPGTSGSYNEQFF.

The chain recombines TRBV5-1 with TRBJ2-5; D perhaps matches TRBD1 (6 bases). The V end was cut by 4 bases, the J end by 1 base, with 11 bases between. This CDR3 has 14 amino acids. Germline values: CDR1 SGHRS, CDR2 YFSETQ. The CDR3 is CASSAGDAQETQYF. The CDR3 region has the DNA TGCGCCAGCAGCGCAGGGGACGCCCAAGAGACCCAGTACTTC.

V is TRBV7-3 and J is TRBJ2-3; 8 nucleotides align to TRBD2. The CDR3 covers 15 residues. Germline trimming cut 2 bases from V and 4 bases from J; bases unmatched to any gene: 5. The V gene's germline CDR1 is SGHTA and CDR2 FQGTGA. The CDR3 loop reads CASSLSGLASDTQYF. The DNA for the CDR3 is TGTGCCAGCAGCTTATCAGGACTAGCTTCAGATACGCAGTATTTT.

The V call is TRBV9, the J call TRBJ2-1; 11 bases fit TRBD2. V trimming: 2 bases; J trimming: 6 bases; junction bases outside the gene matches: 4. The CDR3 totals 15 residues. Germline loops: CDR1 SGDLS, CDR2 YYNGEE. CDR3 region: CASSVSGGAFNEQFF. DNA for the CDR3: TGTGCCAGCAGCGTTAGCGGGGGGGCCTTCAATGAGCAGTTCTTC.

There are a few counts of this clone. The rearrangement joins TRBV5-1 to TRBJ1-1; 7 bases fit TRBD1. V dropped 5 bases and J dropped 5; count of bases not matched to a gene: 9. The CDR3 covers 14 residues. In germline, CDR1 is SGHRS, CDR2 YFSETQ. Here the CDR3 reads CASRYRGIGTEAFF. The CDR3 bases are TGCGCCAGCAGATACAGGGGAATCGGGACTGAAGCTTTCTTT. The full variable domain, its missing parts supplied by reference TRBV5-1 and TRBJ1-1, is KAGVTQTPRYLIKTRGQQVTLSCSPISGHRSVSWYQQTPGQGLQFLFEYFSETQRNKGNFPGRFSGRQFSNSRSEMNVSTLELGDSALYLCASRYRGIGTEAFFGQGTRLTVV.

The V and J genes are TRBV6-5 and TRBJ1-6; no clear D gene. This CDR3 has 14 amino acids. Germline V gene lookup returns CDR1 MNHEY and CDR2 SVGAGI. V was cut by 4 bases and J by 7 bases, with 11 bases left in between. The CDR3 DNA reads TGTGCCAGCAGTTCAAGAGGATACAATTCACCCCTCCACTTT. It specifies CASSSRGYNSPLHF.

The chain couples TRBV10-2 to TRBJ2-7; D ambiguous. Trimming pared 5 bases from V and 2 bases from J, leaving 13 bases between. The CDR3 has 14 amino acids. Germline lookup yields CDR1 WSHSY and CDR2 SAAADI. The CDR3 nucleotides read TGCGCCAGCAGTTATACGGCCCGGGCCTACGAGCAGTACTTC. Amino acids: CASSYTARAYEQYF.

In this sample, this clone turned up once. This chain links TRBV10-3 with TRBJ2-6; possible D gene TRBD1, 5 bases. The ends were cut back, 8 bases at V and 4 bases at J, with 9 bases in the middle. The CDR3 runs to 13 residues. Germline loops: CDR1 ENHRY, CDR2 SYGVKD. The CDR3 region is CAISGSGANVLTF. Here the CDR3 DNA reads TGTGCCATCTCAGGGTCCGGGGCCAACGTCCTGACTTTC.

The chain uses TRBV29-1 and TRBJ2-1; weak D call: TRBD2 (6 bases). Germline-derived CDR1 and CDR2 are SQVTM and ANQGSEA. The CDR3 is 13 residues long. Trimming left V 6 bases short and J 4 bases short, with 13 bases between. The CDR3, as DNA: TGCAGCGTGGGGACGGGAGATTACAATGAGCAGTTCTTC. Protein product: CSVGTGDYNEQFF.

V usage is TRBV19 and J usage is TRBJ1-2, with 9 bases aligning to TRBD1. CDR3 length equals 14 residues. J gave up 6 bases and V 2 bases, and 4 bases lay outside the gene matches. Germline V lookup: CDR1 LNHDA, CDR2 SQIVND (reference sequence). CDR3: CASSILWTGDGYTF. CDR3 nucleotides: TGTGCCAGTAGTATACTGTGGACAGGGGATGGCTACACCTTC.

The chain employs TRBV11-3 and TRBJ2-3; TRBD2 aligns across 7 bases. Germline trimming cut 1 base from V and 2 bases from J; bases unmatched to any gene: 6. There are 16 residues in the CDR3. CDR1 and CDR2 (germline): SGHNT, YENEEA. The CDR3, as DNA: TGTGCCAGCAGCTTAGGTGGTAGCGGGCTCACAGATACGCAGTATTTT. Translated, it gives CASSLGGSGLTDTQYF.

This rearrangement joins TRBV28 to TRBJ2-3, with a weak D call TRBD2 (6 bases). Germline V gene sequence: CDR1 MDHEN, CDR2 SYDVKM. With 2 bases removed from V and 1 base from J, the gap between germline ends came to 7 bases. The CDR3 is 14 residues long. The DNA of the CDR3 is TGTGCCAGCAGTTTACCGGGAGGCACAGATACGCAGTATTTT. Its translation is CASSLPGGTDTQYF.

The gene calls are TRBV5-4 and TRBJ2-2; 9 bases agree with TRBD1. The CDR3 is 15 amino acids. Trimming cost V 4 bases and J 1 base; bases outside gene matches: 2. Germline CDR1 reads SGHNT; CDR2 reads YYREEE (reference sequence). The CDR3 reads CASSPTGGNTGELFF. The CDR3 DNA is TGTGCCAGCAGCCCGACAGGGGGGAACACCGGGGAGCTGTTTTTT. Full variable domain (rest looked up from reference TRBV5-4 and TRBJ2-2): ETGVTQSPTHLIKTRGQQVTLRCSSQSGHNTVSWYQQALGQGPQFIFQYYREEENGRGNFPPRFSGLQFPNYSSELNVNALELDDSALYLCASSPTGGNTGELFFGEGSRLTVL.

This chain joins TRBV7-2 and TRBJ1-5; D possibly corresponds to TRBD1 (5 bases). From germline, CDR1 is SGHTA and CDR2 FQGNSA. V was clipped by 1 base and J by 4 bases, with 8 bases between them. The CDR3 is 14 amino acids. The CDR3 here is CASSLVGPNQPQHF. CDR3 in DNA: TGTGCCAGCAGCTTAGTGGGGCCGAATCAGCCCCAGCATTTT.

The J gene is TRBJ1-1, the V gene TRBV19; maybe TRBD1 (5 bases). CDR1 LNHDA and CDR2 SQIVND come from the germline V gene (reference sequence). Trimming stripped 7 bases from V and 4 bases from J, with 16 bases between. The CDR3 has 14 amino acids. The CDR3 bases are TGTGCCAGTACGTCCGCAGGGAGGGGCACTGAAGCTTTCTTT. It is translated as CASTSAGRGTEAFF.

The CDR3 nucleotides are TGTGCCAGCAGTTTCGACAGGGCTCGTGGCTACACCTTC. Its protein is CASSFDRARGYTF. The V gene is TRBV6-5, the J gene TRBJ1-2, with TRBD1 matching over 7 bases. V gave up 4 bases and J gave up 7 bases; unmatched junction bases: 6. Germline values: CDR1 MNHEY, CDR2 SVGAGI. This CDR3 comprises 13 residues.

The chain has TRBV4-1 and TRBJ2-7, with D perhaps TRBD1 (5 bases). Germline values: CDR1 MGHRA, CDR2 YSYEKL. There are 19 residues in the CDR3. V was trimmed by 3 bases and J by 2 bases, leaving 26 bases between them. The CDR3 loop reads CASSQHRNHRTGPPYEQYF. Here the CDR3 DNA reads TGCGCCAGCAGCCAGCATCGCAATCACCGAACAGGACCCCCCTACGAGCAGTACTTC.

The rearrangement links TRBV5-5 to TRBJ2-4; 13 nucleotides match TRBD2. V gave up 5 bases and J gave up 8 bases; unmatched junction bases: 7. The CDR3 totals 15 residues. Germline CDR1 is SGHKS and CDR2 is YYEKEE (reference sequence). The CDR3 is CASRSLAGGPDIQYF. The DNA of the CDR3 is TGTGCCAGCAGATCACTAGCGGGAGGGCCGGACATTCAGTACTTC.

V is TRBV27 and J is TRBJ1-5, with 9 bases identical to TRBD1. J lost 6 bases, V lost 2 bases, and 8 bases had no gene match. CDR1 and CDR2 from the germline V gene are MNHEY and SMNVEV (reference sequence). This CDR3 has 16 residues. The CDR3 DNA reads as TGTGCCAGCAGTTTAAGTGGGGACAGGGTCCTTCAGCCCCAGCATTTT. Its translation is CASSLSGDRVLQPQHF.

The V call is TRBV28, the J call TRBJ2-7; D is unclear. The CDR3 consists of 14 residues. Per germline, CDR1 MDHEN and CDR2 SYDVKM. V was cut by 4 bases and J by 2 bases, with 12 bases left in between. This CDR3 reads CASSSVMSAYEQYF. The CDR3 DNA follows: TGTGCCAGCAGTTCAGTAATGTCTGCCTACGAGCAGTACTTC.

This clone was seen a handful of times. The chain carries TRBV4-3 and TRBJ1-6; TRBD1 might be the D (5 bases). This CDR3 has 15 residues. Germline CDR1 and CDR2: LGHNA and YSLEER. The V end was cut by 1 base, the J end by 4 bases, with 8 bases between. Here the CDR3 DNA reads TGCGCCAGCAGCCAAGGGACACCTTATAATTCACCCCTCCACTTT. It yields the protein CASSQGTPYNSPLHF.